The clone carrying this T cell receptor beta chain was detected ten times or more. What it binds is not known. The germline V and J ends were trimmed by 4 bases and 8 bases, with 10 bases remaining between them. CDR1 and CDR2 (germline): SGHTA, FQGNSA. CDR3 size: 12 residues. TCRdb called the reads again in MiXCR, with one record for every CDR3 protein. This table holds roughly 190,000 distinct CDR3 sequences, roughly 9.8% found once. The sample is drawn from a study of T cell repertoires in cytomegalovirus infection. Whole-study context: Both CMV infection and a matching HLA type were indicated by public TCR beta signatures. Study-wide results and limits: CMV-specific HLA-C-restricted TCR beta clonotypes dominated the ex vivo response. There were carriers of CMV plus the relevant HLA, and cumulative public TCR beta family frequency identified them.

Sequenced material: PBMCs. This TCR came from a human donor in good health (CMV status not recorded). Some clones in this sample may be carry-over from other donors' samples. V is TRBV7-2 and J is TRBJ2-3; D gene unclear. The CDR3 sequence: CASSSPGATQYF. The CDR3 DNA follows: TGTGCCAGCAGCTCCCCGGGTGCTACGCAGTATTTT.